The clone carrying this TCR beta chain was observed many times. As yet, its antigen is unknown. The TCR library protocol was used to attach unique molecular identifiers. These identifiers were attached to individual cDNA molecules. TCRdb ran MiXCR on the 5' RACE reads and lists one entry per CDR3 protein. Of some 60,000 distinct CDR3 sequences in the sample, around an eighth are singletons; the top ten hold 2.9%. This record comes from a study of early T cells in non-severe SARS-CoV-2 infection. On the study more broadly: It was bulk RNA from unsorted whole blood that was sequenced, and the chains were unpaired. Study-wide points: There was a bias toward anti-spike CD8 responses in VDJdb matching, which missed private and CD4 specificities.

The sequence was obtained from an adult who was a healthcare worker with PCR-confirmed SARS-CoV-2 infection or an uninfected control (not recorded which). Sequencing was carried out using whole blood.

The CDR3 DNA reads TGCAGTGCTAGAACCAGACAGGGGAACACTGAAGCTTTCTTT. Translating gives CSARTRQGNTEAFF. The V call is TRBV20-1, the J call TRBJ1-1; 7 bases match TRBD1. The CDR3 totals 14 residues. Germline V CDR1 and CDR2: DFQATT, SNEGSKA (reference sequence). J gave up 1 base and V 2 bases, and 4 bases lay outside the gene matches.